The 17 T cell receptor beta chains reported below all come from one sample, sequenced in a study of Ad26.COV2.S vaccination and SARS-CoV-2 variants. Treatment given: some 20 received Ad26.COV2.S at low or high dose, single or two shots; several received placebo; per-sample allocation not given. Specimen acquisition occurred on day 63 following the initial vaccine or placebo injection. Method: immunoSEQ multiplex PCR; TCRdb's copy keeps in-frame clones and lacks some. The data contain some 410,000 clones, roughly 90% of them singletons. The specimen was peripheral blood, collected in a trial of Ad26.COV2.S vaccine versus placebo. Source of these receptors: a person aged 18-65 years who received the Ad26.COV2.S COVID-19 vaccine or a placebo.

The chain combines TRBV5-1 with TRBJ2-7, with a possible D match to TRBD2 (6 bases). Germline loops: CDR1 SGHRS, CDR2 YFSETQ. Trimming removed 5 bases at V and 4 bases at J, with 10 bases between. The CDR3 runs 12 residues. The CDR3 spells CASRSGGYEQYF. The CDR3 nucleotides read TGCGCCAGCAGATCTGGGGGGTACGAGCAGTACTTC.

The chain couples TRBV2 to TRBJ1-1; D not resolved. V dropped 11 bases and J dropped 0 bases, with 13 bases sitting between them. The CDR3 totals 13 residues. Germline V CDR1 and CDR2: SNHLY, FYNNEI. The DNA for the CDR3 is TGTGCCGCCACCGGACGGATGAACACTGAAGCTTTCTTT. Amino acids: CAATGRMNTEAFF.

V is TRBV6-5 and J is TRBJ1-1, with D perhaps matching TRBD1 (6 bases). Germline V gives CDR1 MNHEY, CDR2 SVGAGI. V dropped 8 bases and J dropped 6 bases, with 22 bases sitting between them. The CDR3 has 15 amino acids. The CDR3 here is CASLLGGGGSAEAFF. The CDR3 nucleotides are TGTGCCAGCCTTCTGGGCGGAGGGGGGTCCGCTGAAGCTTTCTTT.

V gene TRBV10-3 combines with J gene TRBJ1-1, with D hard to call. The CDR3 consists of 12 residues. CDR1 is ENHRY, CDR2 SYGVKD, per germline. The V and J ends lost 2 bases and 3 bases respectively, with 4 bases between them. In nucleotides, the CDR3 is TGTGCCATCAGTGAGGGGCACACTGAAGCTTTCTTT. Protein: CAISEGHTEAFF.

The chain joins TRBV4-1 to TRBJ1-5, with 7 bases identical to TRBD1. V was clipped by 0 bases and J by 3 bases; unmatched bases: 11. CDR1 and CDR2 from the germline V gene are MGHRA and YSYEKL. CDR3 size: 18 residues. Here the CDR3 DNA reads TGCGCCAGCAGCCAAGACCCAATACAGGGGTCCGTCAATCAGCCCCAGCATTTT. Translated: CASSQDPIQGSVNQPQHF.

Only a few counts were recorded for this clone. This chain links TRBV9 with TRBJ2-3; no firm D call. Germline V gives CDR1 SGDLS, CDR2 YYNGEE. The ends were cut back, 0 bases at V and 0 bases at J, with 11 bases in the middle. CDR3 length equals 16 residues. The CDR3 sequence: CASSVGHSYSTDTQYF. Here the CDR3 DNA reads TGTGCCAGCAGCGTAGGTCACAGTTATAGCACAGATACGCAGTATTTT. Based on the CDR3 plus reference TRBV9 and TRBJ2-3, the full variable domain is DSGVTQTPKHLITATGQRVTLRCSPRSGDLSVYWYQQSLDQGLQFLIQYYNGEERAKGNILERFSAQQFPDLHSELNLSSLELGDSALYFCASSVGHSYSTDTQYFGPGTRLTVL.

This clone was recorded only once. This chain uses TRBV2 with TRBJ1-6; a possible D gene is TRBD1 (5 bases). The germline V gene encodes CDR1 SNHLY and CDR2 FYNNEI. The CDR3 contains 15 residues. Deletions cut 1 base from V and 6 bases from J, with 10 bases between. The CDR3 region is CASSEGSGSNSPLHF. The CDR3 region has the DNA TGTGCCAGCAGTGAAGGGTCAGGGAGTAATTCACCCCTCCACTTT.

This chain joins TRBV10-1 and TRBJ1-1; possibly TRBD1 for D (5 bases). Germline-derived CDR1 and CDR2 are WNHNN and SYGVQD (reference sequence). The CDR3 sequence is 16 residues long. V lost 0 bases to trimming and J lost 4 bases, with 15 bases between them. The CDR3 DNA sequence: TGCGCCAGCAGTGAGTCTCCGACAGAGGCCATCACTGAAGCTTTCTTT. It yields the protein CASSESPTEAITEAFF.

The chain couples TRBV5-6 to TRBJ1-5; D uncertain. Germline V gene data show CDR1 as SGHDT and CDR2 as YYEEEE. This CDR3 region has 18 residues. Trimming removed 2 bases from V and 0 bases from J, with 18 bases in between. CDR3 sequence (DNA): TGTGCCAGCAGCTTTAGACTTTCCGGACCATATAGCAATCAGCCCCAGCATTTT. Protein sequence: CASSFRLSGPYSNQPQHF.

J is TRBJ2-3 and V is TRBV19, with D unclear. The CDR3 loop spans 12 amino acids. Germline V gene data show CDR1 as LNHDA and CDR2 as SQIVND (reference sequence). V was clipped by 5 bases and J by 7 bases, with 10 bases between them. In DNA, the CDR3 is TGTGCCAGTAGTTCCAATTATTATACGCAGTATTTT. Amino acid sequence: CASSSNYYTQYF.

The gene calls are TRBV7-6 and TRBJ1-6, with a tentative D call TRBD1 (6 bases). Germline V lookup: CDR1 SGHVS, CDR2 FNYEAQ. The length of the CDR3 is 16 residues. Trimming left V 5 bases short and J 7 bases short, with 18 bases between. In DNA form, the CDR3 reads TGTGCCAGCAGCCCAGTGGGCTGGACAGAGAATTCACCCCTCCACTTT. This gives the protein CASSPVGWTENSPLHF.

The genes are TRBV5-1 and TRBJ2-1; a possible D gene is TRBD2 (6 bases). The germline gives CDR1 SGHRS, CDR2 YFSETQ. V was clipped by 4 bases and J by 3 bases, with 17 bases between them. This CDR3 has 16 amino acids. The CDR3, as DNA: TGCGCCAGCAGCAAATCCCTAGCGACCCTCTACAATGAGCAGTTCTTC. Encoded protein: CASSKSLATLYNEQFF.

The chain recombines TRBV3-1 (or the pseudogene TRBV3-2) with TRBJ1-2, with 7 positions matching TRBD1. Germline CDR1 is LGHDT and CDR2 is YNNKEL (reference sequence). The CDR3 consists of 13 residues. With V trimmed by 3 bases and J by 7 bases, 5 bases remained unmatched. The CDR3 bases are TGTGCCAGCAGCCATCAGACAGGGCCTGGCTACACCTTC. Translated, it gives CASSHQTGPGYTF.

The chain uses TRBV28 and TRBJ1-5, with 7 bases identical to TRBD1. The CDR3 loop spans 18 amino acids. With V trimmed by 3 bases and J by 3 bases, 14 bases remained unmatched. Germline loops: CDR1 MDHEN, CDR2 SYDVKM. The CDR3 DNA is TGTGCCAGCAGTTTCGGGGGACCGACAGGGCCCCTCAATCAGCCCCAGCATTTT. Translation gives CASSFGGPTGPLNQPQHF.

The rearrangement uses TRBV2 and TRBJ1-2, with D uncertain. The CDR3 loop spans 13 amino acids. Between the trimmed V and J ends, which lost 7 bases and 0 bases, there was a span of 9 bases. Germline-derived CDR1 and CDR2 are SNHLY and FYNNEI. CDR3 in DNA: TGTGCCAGCAAGGTCGGCCCTAACTATGGCTACACCTTC. Translation gives CASKVGPNYGYTF.

V gene TRBV5-6 combines with J gene TRBJ1-3; D is undetermined. Germline lookup yields CDR1 SGHDT and CDR2 YYEEEE. V gave up 0 bases and J gave up 0 bases, with 4 bases separating them. This CDR3 region has 14 residues. This chain's CDR3 is CASSLAPSGNTIYF. The CDR3 DNA is TGTGCCAGCAGCTTGGCCCCCTCTGGAAACACCATATATTTT.

This clone was counted a single time. The CDR3 region is CASSLALGTEAFF. The CDR3 DNA reads TGTGCCAGCAGTTTAGCGCTAGGAACTGAAGCTTTCTTT. This chain links TRBV12-3 or TRBV12-4 with TRBJ1-1; D remains ambiguous. Trimming cost V 0 bases and J 5 bases, with 7 bases left between them. There are 13 residues in the CDR3.